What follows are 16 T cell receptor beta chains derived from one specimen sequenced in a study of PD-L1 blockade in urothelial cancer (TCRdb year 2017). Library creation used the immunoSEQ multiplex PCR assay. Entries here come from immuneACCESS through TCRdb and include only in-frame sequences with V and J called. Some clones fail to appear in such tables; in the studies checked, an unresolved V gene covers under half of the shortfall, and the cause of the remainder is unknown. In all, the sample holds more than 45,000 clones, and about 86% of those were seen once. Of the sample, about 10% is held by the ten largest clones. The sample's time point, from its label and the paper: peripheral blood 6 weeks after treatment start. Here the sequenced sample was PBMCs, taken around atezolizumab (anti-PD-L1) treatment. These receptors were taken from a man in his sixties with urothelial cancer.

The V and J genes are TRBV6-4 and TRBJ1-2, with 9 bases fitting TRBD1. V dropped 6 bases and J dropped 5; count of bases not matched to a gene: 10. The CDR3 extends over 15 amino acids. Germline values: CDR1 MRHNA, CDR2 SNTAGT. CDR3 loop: CASSQNTGTGYGYTF. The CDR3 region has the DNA TGTGCCAGCAGCCAAAATACCGGGACAGGGTATGGCTACACCTTC.

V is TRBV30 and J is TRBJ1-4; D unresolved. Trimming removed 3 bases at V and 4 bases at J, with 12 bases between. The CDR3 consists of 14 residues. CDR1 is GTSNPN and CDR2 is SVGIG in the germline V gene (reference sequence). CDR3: CAWRQAAFNEKLFF. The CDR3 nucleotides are TGTGCCTGGAGGCAGGCAGCCTTTAATGAAAAACTGTTTTTT.

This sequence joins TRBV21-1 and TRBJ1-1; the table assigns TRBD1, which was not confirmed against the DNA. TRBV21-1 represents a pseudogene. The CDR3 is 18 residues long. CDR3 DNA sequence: TGTGCCAGCAGCAAAGATCCCAGGGCGGCCGGATTTAAACGGAAAGCTTTCTTT. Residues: CASSKDPRAAGFKRKAFF.

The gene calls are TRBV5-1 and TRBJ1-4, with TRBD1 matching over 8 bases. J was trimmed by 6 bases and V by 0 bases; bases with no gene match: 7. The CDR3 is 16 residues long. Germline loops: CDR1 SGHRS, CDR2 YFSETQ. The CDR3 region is CASSLATGGVDEKLFF. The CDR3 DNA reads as TGCGCCAGCAGCTTGGCAACAGGGGGGGTCGATGAAAAACTGTTTTTT.

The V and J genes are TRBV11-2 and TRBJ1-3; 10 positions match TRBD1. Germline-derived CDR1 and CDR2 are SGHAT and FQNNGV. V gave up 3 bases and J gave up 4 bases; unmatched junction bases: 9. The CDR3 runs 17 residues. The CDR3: CASSFIRQGARGNTIYF. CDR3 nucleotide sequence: TGTGCCAGCAGCTTTATTAGACAGGGGGCGCGCGGAAACACCATATATTTT.

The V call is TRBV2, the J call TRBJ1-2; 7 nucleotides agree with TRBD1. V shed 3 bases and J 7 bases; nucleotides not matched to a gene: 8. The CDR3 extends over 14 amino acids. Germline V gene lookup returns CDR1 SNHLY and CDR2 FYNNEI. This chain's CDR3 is CASSDETGRSGYTF. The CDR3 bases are TGTGCCAGCAGTGATGAGACAGGGAGGAGTGGCTACACCTTC.

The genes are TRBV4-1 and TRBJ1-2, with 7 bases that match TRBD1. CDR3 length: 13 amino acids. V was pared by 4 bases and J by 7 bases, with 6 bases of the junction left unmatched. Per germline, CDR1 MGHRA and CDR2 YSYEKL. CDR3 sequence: CASSRGTETGYTF. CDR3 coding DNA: TGCGCCAGCAGCCGTGGGACAGAGACTGGCTACACCTTC.

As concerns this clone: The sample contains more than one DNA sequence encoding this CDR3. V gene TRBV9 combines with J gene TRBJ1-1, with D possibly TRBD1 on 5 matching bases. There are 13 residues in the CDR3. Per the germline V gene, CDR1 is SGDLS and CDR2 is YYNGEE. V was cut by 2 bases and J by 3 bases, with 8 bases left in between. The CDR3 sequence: CASSVAGDTEAFF. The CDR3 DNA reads TGTGCCAGCAGCGTGGCGGGGGACACTGAAGCTTTCTTT.

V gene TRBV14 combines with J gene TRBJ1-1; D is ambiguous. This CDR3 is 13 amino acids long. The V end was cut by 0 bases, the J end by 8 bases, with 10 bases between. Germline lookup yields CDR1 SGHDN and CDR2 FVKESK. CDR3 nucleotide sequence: TGTGCCAGCAGCCAAGATCGGTACAGAGAAGCTTTCTTT. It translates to CASSQDRYREAFF.

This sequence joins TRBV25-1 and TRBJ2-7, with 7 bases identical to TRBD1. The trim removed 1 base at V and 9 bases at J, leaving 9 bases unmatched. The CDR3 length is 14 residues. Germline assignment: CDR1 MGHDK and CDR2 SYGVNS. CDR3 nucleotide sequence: TGTGCCAGCAGTGAATTTGGACAGGTACGAGGGCAGTACTTC. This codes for CASSEFGQVRGQYF.

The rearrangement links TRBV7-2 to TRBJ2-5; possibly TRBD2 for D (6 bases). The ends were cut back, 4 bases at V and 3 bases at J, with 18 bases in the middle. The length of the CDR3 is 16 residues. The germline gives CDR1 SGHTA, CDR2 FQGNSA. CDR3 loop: CASSSPLGLAKETQYF. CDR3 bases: TGTGCCAGCAGCTCGCCCTTGGGACTCGCAAAAGAGACCCAGTACTTC.

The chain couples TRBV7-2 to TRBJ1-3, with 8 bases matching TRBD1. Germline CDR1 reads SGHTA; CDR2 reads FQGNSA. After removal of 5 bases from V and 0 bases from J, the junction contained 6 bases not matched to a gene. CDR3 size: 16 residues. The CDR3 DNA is TGTGCCAGCAGCCTCGGACAGGGATTCTCTGGAAACACCATATATTTT. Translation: CASSLGQGFSGNTIYF.

CDR3 region: CASSFGTTSTGELFF. CDR3 bases: TGTGCCAGCAGCTTTGGCACAACTAGCACCGGGGAGCTGTTTTTT. V usage is TRBV7-8 and J usage is TRBJ2-2; D perhaps matches TRBD2 (5 bases). The CDR3 extends over 15 amino acids. Germline assignment: CDR1 SGHVS and CDR2 FQNEAQ. V was pared by 3 bases and J by 4 bases, with 12 bases between. Based on the CDR3 plus reference TRBV7-8 and TRBJ2-2, the full variable domain is GAGVSQSPRYKVAKRGQDVALRCDPISGHVSLFWYQQALGQGPEFLTYFQNEAQLDKSGLPSDRFFAERPEGSVSTLKIQRTQQEDSAVYLCASSFGTTSTGELFFGEGSRLTVL.

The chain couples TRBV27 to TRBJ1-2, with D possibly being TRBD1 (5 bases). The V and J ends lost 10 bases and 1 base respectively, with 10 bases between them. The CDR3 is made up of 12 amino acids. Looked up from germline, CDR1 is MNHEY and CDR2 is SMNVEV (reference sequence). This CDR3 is CATRGVNYGYTF. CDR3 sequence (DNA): TGTGCCACCAGAGGGGTTAACTATGGCTACACCTTC.

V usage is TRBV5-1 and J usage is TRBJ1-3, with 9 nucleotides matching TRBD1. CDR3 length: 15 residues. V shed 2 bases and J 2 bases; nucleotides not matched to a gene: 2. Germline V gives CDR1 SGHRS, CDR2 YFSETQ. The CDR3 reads CASSFGTGPGNTIYF. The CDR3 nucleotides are TGCGCCAGCAGCTTTGGGACAGGGCCTGGAAACACCATATATTTT. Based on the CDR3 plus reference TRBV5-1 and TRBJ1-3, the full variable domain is KAGVTQTPRYLIKTRGQQVTLSCSPISGHRSVSWYQQTPGQGLQFLFEYFSETQRNKGNFPGRFSGRQFSNSRSEMNVSTLELGDSALYLCASSFGTGPGNTIYFGEGSWLTVV.

The CDR3 reads CASSLAGRGNSPLHF. The CDR3 DNA is TGCGCCAGCAGCTTGGCCGGCAGGGGGAATTCACCCCTCCACTTT. This chain joins TRBV5-1 and TRBJ1-6, with TRBD1 matching over 7 bases. This CDR3 is built from 15 residues. J lost 7 bases, V lost 0 bases, and 4 bases had no gene match. Germline CDR1 reads SGHRS; CDR2 reads YFSETQ.